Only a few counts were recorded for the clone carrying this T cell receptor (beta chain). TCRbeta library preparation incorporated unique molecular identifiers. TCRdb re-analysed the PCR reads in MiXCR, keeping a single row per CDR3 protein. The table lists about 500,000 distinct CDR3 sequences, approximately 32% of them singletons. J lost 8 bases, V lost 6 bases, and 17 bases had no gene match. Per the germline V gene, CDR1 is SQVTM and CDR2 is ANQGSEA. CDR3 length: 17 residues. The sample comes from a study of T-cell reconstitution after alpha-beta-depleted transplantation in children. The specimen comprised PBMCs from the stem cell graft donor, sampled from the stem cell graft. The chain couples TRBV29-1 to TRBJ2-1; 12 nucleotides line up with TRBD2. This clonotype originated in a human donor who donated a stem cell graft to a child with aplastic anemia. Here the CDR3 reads CSVRNGLTSGGPDEQFF. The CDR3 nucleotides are TGCAGCGTCCGAAATGGTTTGACTAGCGGGGGCCCGGATGAGCAGTTCTTC.